The T cell receptor (delta chain) described here comes from a study of gamma-delta T cells after stem cell transplantation. TCRdb re-analyzed the RT-PCR reads via CATT. The sample carries fewer than 3,000 delta-chain clones, 44% recorded once. Trimming removed 4 bases at V and 2 bases at J, with 19 bases between. This CDR3 is built from 16 residues. CDR1 is GEAIGNYY and CDR2 is EKD in the germline V gene. The rearrangement links TRDV2 to TRDJ1; D tentatively reads TRDD2 or TRDD3 (5 bases each). The sequenced material came from gamma-delta T cells. The sequence was collected from a human donor. It is not recorded whose cells these are; they may come from a transplant donor. CDR3 amino acids: CACDGLLLRGTDKLIF. In nucleotides, the CDR3 is TGTGCCTGTGATGGCCTTCTCTTGAGGGGAACCGATAAACTCATCTTT.